What follows are 20 T cell receptor beta chains derived from one specimen sequenced in a study of blood T cell repertoires in COVID-19. TCRdb's table, derived via immunoSEQ multiplex PCR, lists solely in-frame clones and lacks some. The sample lists approximately 280,000 clones, around 90% occurring once. The specimen was peripheral blood. These receptors were collected from a woman aged 25 to 45 with COVID-19, enrolled during active disease.

This clone occurred once. The gene calls are TRBV5-1 and TRBJ1-1, with D possibly TRBD1 on 5 matching bases. The V gene's germline CDR1 is SGHRS and CDR2 YFSETQ. This CDR3 is 16 amino acids long. The ends were cut back, 4 bases at V and 5 bases at J, with 21 bases in the middle. Here the CDR3 reads CASSREAQGSWTEAFF. The CDR3 DNA sequence: TGCGCCAGCAGCCGAGAGGCCCAGGGATCGTGGACTGAAGCTTTCTTT.

This chain uses TRBV30 with TRBJ1-5; D is perhaps TRBD1 (5 bases). With 0 bases removed from V and 6 bases from J, the gap between germline ends came to 12 bases. Germline V gives CDR1 GTSNPN, CDR2 SVGIG (reference sequence). The CDR3 sequence is 14 residues long. The CDR3 spells CAWSVGAGTQPQHF. The DNA of the CDR3 is TGTGCCTGGAGTGTAGGGGCAGGAACTCAGCCCCAGCATTTT.

The chain employs TRBV7-2 and TRBJ1-5; D gene uncertain. The CDR3 extends over 13 amino acids. From germline, CDR1 is SGHTA and CDR2 FQGNSA. Trimming pared 2 bases from V and 4 bases from J, leaving 6 bases between. The chain's CDR3 is CASSLHGNQPQHF. The CDR3 bases are TGTGCCAGCAGCTTACACGGGAATCAGCCCCAGCATTTT.

This chain joins TRBV6-6 and TRBJ1-1; D perhaps matches TRBD1 (6 bases). Trimming removed 4 bases from V and 5 bases from J, with 17 bases in between. The germline CDR1 and CDR2 sequences are MNHNY and SVGAGI (reference sequence). CDR3 length: 15 residues. DNA of the CDR3: TGTGCCAGCAGTTCCCCGAAGGGGGGGAGGACTGAAGCTTTCTTT. It yields the protein CASSSPKGGRTEAFF.

The chain carries TRBV2 and TRBJ2-1, with D possibly being TRBD2 (6 bases). The CDR3 contains 14 residues. Deletions cut 8 bases from V and 3 bases from J, with 14 bases between. The germline CDR1 and CDR2 sequences are SNHLY and FYNNEI. The CDR3 spells CASLAGINYNEQFF. The DNA of the CDR3 is TGTGCCAGCCTGGCGGGGATAAACTACAATGAGCAGTTCTTC.

The chain carries TRBV28 and TRBJ2-1, with 8 nucleotides matching TRBD2. The CDR3 has 16 amino acids. The V gene's germline CDR1 is MDHEN and CDR2 SYDVKM. With 5 bases clipped from V and 2 bases from J, the junction kept 8 bases outside the gene matches. CDR3 nucleotide sequence: TGTGCCAGCAGTCGAGGTCGGCGGGAGGCCTACAATGAGCAGTTCTTC. This gives the protein CASSRGRREAYNEQFF.

The chain combines TRBV18 with TRBJ2-5; 8 bases fit TRBD2. The CDR3 runs 15 residues. The germline CDR1 and CDR2 sequences are KGHSH and LQKENI. V shed 0 bases, J shed 5 bases, and the junction held 5 bases outside the gene matches. The CDR3 sequence: CASSPPAGGRETQYF. CDR3 bases: TGTGCCAGCTCACCACCCGCGGGGGGACGGGAGACCCAGTACTTC. The full variable domain, in which reference TRBV18 and TRBJ2-5 provide the parts outside the CDR3, is NAGVMQNPRHLVRRRGQEARLRCSPMKGHSHVYWYRQLPEEGLKFMVYLQKENIIDESGMPKERFSAEFPKEGPSILRIQQVVRGDSAAYFCASSPPAGGRETQYFGPGTRLLVL.

This clone was observed a single time. The J gene is TRBJ1-4, the V gene TRBV19; D is unclear. V dropped 3 bases and J dropped 0 bases, with 8 bases sitting between them. There are 15 residues in the CDR3. Germline assignment: CDR1 LNHDA and CDR2 SQIVND (reference sequence). CDR3: CASSIRVATNEKLFF. DNA for the CDR3: TGTGCCAGTAGTATTCGGGTAGCAACTAATGAAAAACTGTTTTTT. The full variable domain, with the rest looked up from reference TRBV19 and TRBJ1-4, is DGGITQSPKYLFRKEGQNVTLSCEQNLNHDAMYWYRQDPGQGLRLIYYSQIVNDFQKGDIAEGYSVSREKKESFPLTVTSAQKNPTAFYLCASSIRVATNEKLFFGSGTQLSVL.

This clone was recorded once. The chain uses TRBV6-6 and TRBJ1-5; TRBD1 might be the D (6 bases). V was pared by 6 bases and J by 6 bases, with 18 bases between. Germline V lookup: CDR1 MNHNY, CDR2 SVGAGI (reference sequence). The CDR3 spans 15 residues. In DNA form, the CDR3 reads TGTGCCAGCAGCGACCCCGCAGGGGATAGTCAGCCCCAGCATTTT. Its translation is CASSDPAGDSQPQHF.

The chain uses TRBV2 and TRBJ2-2; D not resolved. The V end was cut by 4 bases, the J end by 3 bases, with 9 bases between. From germline, CDR1 is SNHLY and CDR2 FYNNEI. The CDR3 length is 14 residues. The CDR3 DNA follows: TGTGCCAGCAGTGTCTTACGGGACACCGGGGAGCTGTTTTTT. Translation: CASSVLRDTGELFF.

In its sample, this clone was seen a few times. The CDR3 DNA reads as TGTGCCAGCAGGGACAGGGAGGCCTATAATTCACCCCTCCACTTT. Protein: CASRDREAYNSPLHF. The chain uses TRBV6-5 and TRBJ1-6; 8 bases agree with TRBD1. The CDR3 length is 15 residues. Looked up from germline, CDR1 is MNHEY and CDR2 is SVGAGI. Trimming at V came to 6 bases and at J to 2 bases, leaving 3 bases not matched to a gene.

This clone came up once. The chain has TRBV28 and TRBJ2-3; D remains unclear. Germline V gives CDR1 MDHEN, CDR2 SYDVKM. V was pared by 10 bases and J by 3 bases, with 14 bases between. This CDR3 is 13 amino acids long. CDR3 nucleotides: TGTGCCATAATACAGAGTGGGACAGATACGCAGTATTTT. It yields the protein CAIIQSGTDTQYF.

V gene TRBV19 combines with J gene TRBJ1-3; D ambiguous. Trimming took 5 bases from V and 0 from J, leaving 8 bases between them. Germline CDR1 LNHDA, CDR2 SQIVND (reference sequence). The CDR3 runs to 14 residues. The CDR3 sequence: CASSATSSGNTIYF. CDR3 DNA: TGTGCCAGTAGTGCGACAAGCTCTGGAAACACCATATATTTT.

This clone came up once. The J gene is TRBJ2-7, the V gene TRBV5-4; 7 nucleotides match TRBD2. Germline V gives CDR1 SGHNT, CDR2 YYREEE (reference sequence). The length of the CDR3 is 13 residues. V lost 4 bases, J lost 3 bases, and 4 bases stayed unmatched. CDR3 nucleotides: TGTGCCAGCAGCCCCCCGGGGGGCTACGAGCAGTACTTC. Residues: CASSPPGGYEQYF.

This clone has just one count. The junction differs from germline at one of its ends, possibly a read error. The CDR3 DNA is TGTGCCAGCAGTGAGGGTCGCATGACTCTCTTT. As protein: CASSEGRMTLF. The rearrangement joins TRBV6-1 to TRBJ1-6; D remains ambiguous. Germline loops: CDR1 MNHNS, CDR2 SASEGT. The CDR3 extends over 11 amino acids.

The CDR3 loop is CASSLGGVGDTQYF. The CDR3 DNA reads TGTGCCAGCAGTCTCGGGGGGGTTGGAGATACGCAGTATTTT. The chain joins TRBV11-2 to TRBJ2-3, with 8 bases matching TRBD2. In germline, CDR1 is SGHAT, CDR2 FQNNGV. This CDR3 has 14 amino acids. The V gene end was trimmed by 6 bases and the J gene end by 5 bases; junction bases not matched to a gene: 7.

V usage is TRBV13 and J usage is TRBJ2-1; tentative D call: TRBD1 (6 bases). Trimming pared 1 base from V and 0 bases from J, leaving 22 bases between. Germline V CDR1 and CDR2: PRHDT, FYEKMQ (reference sequence). This CDR3 has 20 amino acids. The CDR3 DNA sequence: TGTGCCAGCAGCTTAGCCCGAGGCAGGGGCCTGTATAGCTCCTACAATGAGCAGTTCTTC. Its translation: CASSLARGRGLYSSYNEQFF.

The gene calls are TRBV5-4 and TRBJ2-1, with 10 bases matching TRBD2. This CDR3 comprises 16 residues. After removal of 1 base from V and 8 bases from J, the junction contained 9 bases not matched to a gene. CDR1 and CDR2 (germline): SGHNT, YYREEE (reference sequence). The CDR3 region has the DNA TGTGCCAGCAGCTTGTCAGGTAGCGGGAGGTTCGATGAGCAGTTCTTC. Its translation is CASSLSGSGRFDEQFF.

The chain is built from TRBV12-3 or TRBV12-4 and TRBJ1-1, with 7 bases matching TRBD1. Trimming removed 8 bases from V and 2 bases from J; junction bases left unmatched: 5. CDR3 length equals 13 residues. The CDR3 nucleotides read TGTGCCAGCGAGCGACAGGGAAACACTGAAGCTTTCTTT. This translates into CASERQGNTEAFF.

On this clone: This CDR3 is also generated by other DNA sequences in the sample. This chain connects TRBV12-3 or TRBV12-4 to TRBJ1-5, with TRBD1 identical over 7 bases. The CDR3 has 13 amino acids. V shed 6 bases and J 4 bases; nucleotides not matched to a gene: 3. The CDR3 DNA is TGTGCCAGCAGCCTGGGACAGAATCAGCCCCAGCATTTT. This codes for CASSLGQNQPQHF.